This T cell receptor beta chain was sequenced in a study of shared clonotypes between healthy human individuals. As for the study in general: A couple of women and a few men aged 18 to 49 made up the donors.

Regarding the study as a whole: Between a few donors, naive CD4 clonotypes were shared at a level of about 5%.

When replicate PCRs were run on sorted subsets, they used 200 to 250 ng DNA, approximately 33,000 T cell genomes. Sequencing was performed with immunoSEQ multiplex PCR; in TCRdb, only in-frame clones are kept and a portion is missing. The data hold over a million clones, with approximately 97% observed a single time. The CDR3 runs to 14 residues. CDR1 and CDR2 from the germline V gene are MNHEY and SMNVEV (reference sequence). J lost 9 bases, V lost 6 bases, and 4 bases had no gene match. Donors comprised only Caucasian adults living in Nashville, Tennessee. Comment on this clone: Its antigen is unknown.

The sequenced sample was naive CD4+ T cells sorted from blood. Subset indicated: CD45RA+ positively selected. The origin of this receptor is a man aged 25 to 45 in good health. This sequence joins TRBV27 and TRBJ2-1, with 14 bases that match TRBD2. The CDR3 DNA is TGTGCCAGCAGACCGGGACTAGCGGGAGCTGAGCAGTTCTTC. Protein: CASRPGLAGAEQFF.